This entry describes one T cell receptor beta chain. TCRdb re-called the 5' RACE reads through MiXCR, storing one row per CDR3 protein. Of 280,000 or so distinct CDR3 sequences listed, 8% to 10% are singletons. This entry belongs to a study of T-cell memory formation after mild COVID-19. The CDR3 loop spans 17 amino acids. The V gene lost 2 bases and the J gene lost 0 bases, with 13 bases spanning the gap. In germline, CDR1 is SGHVS, CDR2 FNYEAQ. This sequence joins TRBV7-6 and TRBJ2-2; a possible D gene is TRBD2 (5 bases). This clonotype originated in a man aged 18 to 29 who had mild COVID-19 (a few samples of this study predate the infection). Cell type and time point are not known. Sequenced input: PBMCs or a T cell subset sorted from them (not recorded which). The chain's CDR3 is CASSLRSGAANTGELFF. In DNA form, the CDR3 reads TGTGCCAGCAGCTTAAGGTCAGGAGCGGCGAACACCGGGGAGCTGTTTTTT. Using reference TRBV7-6 and TRBJ2-2 for the parts outside the CDR3, the full variable domain is GAGVSQSPRYKVTKRGQDVALRCDPISGHVSLYWYRQALGQGPEFLTYFNYEAQQDKSGLPNDRFSAERPEGSISTLTIQRTEQRDSAMYRCASSLRSGAANTGELFFGEGSRLTVL.